The rows below give T cell receptor beta chains drawn from one sample of a study of vaccination effects on CD4 cells after COVID-19. Libraries were prepared by immunoSEQ multiplex PCR; TCRdb keeps only in-frame clonotypes and omits some of them. In the table there are 25,000 to 40,000 clones, 82% of which are singletons. The antigens these receptors bind are not known. Sequenced here: CD4+ T cells from PBMCs cultured with HCoV-NL63 spike peptides, sampled after COVID-19 vaccination. The receptors were sampled from a human donor who received a COVID-19 vaccine. Some clones in this sample may be carry-over from other donors' samples. CDR3s include the opening cysteine and the closing phenylalanine or tryptophan. Each record gives: D gene, V gene, clone size, J gene, CDR3 protein, CDR3 DNA. A D gene is named only where the DNA matches it firmly. Rows may omit the clone size; those that give it use once, few, many or a size class.

>NA|TRBV19|NA|TRBJ2-4
CASSIAGVNIQYF
TGTGCCAGTAGTATCGCAGGGGTAAACATTCAGTACTTC
>TRBD1|TRBV30|NA|TRBJ1-1
CAWSRTGEDAFF
TGTGCCTGGAGCCGGACAGGGGAAGATGCTTTCTTT
>NA|TRBV7-3|NA|TRBJ2-5
CASSYDGETQYF
TGTGCCAGCAGCTACGACGGTGAGACCCAGTACTTC
>TRBD1|TRBV24-1|NA|TRBJ2-1
CATSGSEAGGINEQFF
TGTGCCACCAGTGGAAGTGAGGCAGGGGGCATAAATGAGCAGTTCTTC
>NA|TRBV5-1|few|TRBJ2-5
CASSLGTREETQYF
TGCGCCAGCAGCTTGGGAACTAGGGAAGAGACCCAGTACTTC
>NA|TRBV24-1|NA|TRBJ2-3
CATSDPLGPQHTQYF
TGTGCCACCAGTGACCCTTTAGGACCCCAACATACGCAGTATTTT
>TRBD1|TRBV5-1|NA|TRBJ2-1
CASSPGTGVEQFF
TGCGCCAGCAGCCCCGGTACAGGGGTCGAGCAGTTCTTC
>TRBD1|TRBV27|NA|TRBJ1-1
CASRKTGEAFF
TGTGCCAGCCGAAAGACAGGGGAAGCTTTCTTT
>TRBD1|TRBV6-5|NA|TRBJ1-6
CASSYSGQDNSPLHF
TGTGCCAGCAGTTACTCGGGACAGGATAATTCACCCCTCCACTTT
>TRBD1|TRBV2|few|TRBJ1-1
CASRVSTRGTEAFF
TGTGCCAGCAGGGTCAGCACCAGGGGGACTGAAGCTTTCTTT
>TRBD1|TRBV5-1|NA|TRBJ2-3
CASSLQGSDTQYF
TGCGCCAGCAGCTTACAGGGGTCAGATACGCAGTATTTT
>NA|TRBV19|NA|TRBJ1-2
CASSALDRTYGYTF
TGTGCCAGTAGTGCCCTAGACAGGACCTATGGCTACACCTTC
>NA|TRBV7-3|NA|TRBJ2-2
CASSPSGQAGELFF
TGTGCCAGCAGCCCCTCGGGACAAGCCGGGGAGCTGTTTTTT
>TRBD1|TRBV5-8|NA|TRBJ1-5
CASSLRDRFNQPQHF
TGTGCCAGCAGCTTGAGGGACAGATTCAATCAGCCCCAGCATTTT
>NA|TRBV30|NA|TRBJ1-1
CAWSPPVRMNTEAFF
TGTGCCTGGAGTCCACCTGTACGAATGAACACTGAAGCTTTCTTT
>TRBD1|TRBV18|NA|TRBJ1-1
CASSPGTGMNTEAFF
TGTGCCAGCTCACCGGGGACAGGGATGAACACTGAAGCTTTCTTT
>NA|TRBV7-3|NA|TRBJ2-2
CASSPGRNGELFF
TGTGCCAGCAGCCCCGGGCGGAACGGGGAGCTGTTTTTT
>NA|TRBV6-1|once|TRBJ2-5
CASSESLRLETQYF
TGTGCCAGCAGTGAAAGTCTCAGGTTAGAGACCCAGTACTTC
>TRBD1|TRBV12-5|NA|TRBJ1-6
CASGIQTGGPQFSYNSPLHF
TGTGCTAGTGGTATACAAACAGGGGGCCCGCAGTTCTCCTATAATTCACCCCTCCACTTT
>TRBD1|TRBV5-5|NA|TRBJ2-2
CASSLEAGGAAGELFF
TGTGCCAGCAGCTTGGAGGCAGGGGGCGCGGCCGGGGAGCTGTTTTTT
>TRBD1|TRBV2|NA|TRBJ2-3
CASSETGDGTQYF
TGTGCCAGCAGTGAAACAGGGGATGGTACGCAGTATTTT
>NA|TRBV5-1|once|TRBJ1-1
CASSLTGNTEAFF
TGCGCCAGCAGCTTGACAGGAAACACTGAAGCTTTCTTT
>NA|TRBV28|NA|TRBJ2-1
CASSLIGEQFF
TGTGCCAGCAGCCTCATAGGGGAGCAGTTCTTC
>NA|TRBV7-2|NA|TRBJ1-5
CASSLGSGYQPQHF
TGTGCCAGCAGCTTAGGATCAGGGTATCAGCCCCAGCATTTT
>NA|TRBV9|once|TRBJ2-3
CASSVSVRGSDTQYF
TGTGCCAGCAGCGTATCGGTGAGGGGATCAGATACGCAGTATTTT
>TRBD2|TRBV7-2|once|TRBJ2-3
CASSPQLAGGRDTQYF
TGTGCCAGCAGCCCCCAACTAGCGGGGGGGCGAGATACGCAGTATTTT
>TRBD1|TRBV4-3|NA|TRBJ2-2
CASSQQTGMGTGELFF
TGCGCCAGCAGCCAACAGACAGGGATGGGCACCGGGGAGCTGTTTTTT
>NA|TRBV30|NA|TRBJ2-5
CAWGTLQETQYF
TGTGCCTGGGGGACACTCCAAGAGACCCAGTACTTC
>TRBD1|TRBV5-1|NA|TRBJ2-3
CASRVGTDTDTQYF
TGCGCCAGCAGAGTTGGGACAGACACAGATACGCAGTATTTT
>TRBD1|TRBV6-5|NA|TRBJ1-2
CASRRGTGWDGYTF
TGTGCCAGCAGACGCGGGACAGGGTGGGATGGCTACACCTTC
>NA|TRBV6-6|NA|TRBJ2-3
CASSWGLSTDTQYF
TGTGCCAGCAGTTGGGGACTGAGCACAGATACGCAGTATTTT
>NA|TRBV7-3|few|TRBJ1-2
CASSLNAGYGYTF
TGTGCCAGCAGCTTAAATGCTGGCTATGGCTACACCTTC
>NA|TRBV9|NA|TRBJ2-3
CASSVAGRSTDTQYF
TGTGCCAGCAGCGTAGCAGGGAGAAGCACAGATACGCAGTATTTT
>NA|TRBV5-5|NA|TRBJ1-1
CASSLVRGLGTEAFF
TGTGCCAGCAGCTTGGTGAGGGGATTAGGCACTGAAGCTTTCTTT
>TRBD1|TRBV18|NA|TRBJ1-6
CASSPGTGGSPLHF
TGTGCCAGCTCACCCGGGACAGGGGGATCACCCCTCCACTTT
>NA|TRBV5-5|NA|TRBJ1-1
CASLEGPTWNTEAFF
TGTGCCAGCTTAGAGGGCCCGACGTGGAACACTGAAGCTTTCTTT
>TRBD2|TRBV5-4|NA|TRBJ2-1
CASSTGTSGGAGEQFF
TGTGCCAGCAGCACCGGGACTAGCGGGGGGGCAGGTGAGCAGTTCTTC
>NA|TRBV11-3|NA|TRBJ1-1
CASSLESATEAFF
TGTGCCAGCAGCTTAGAAAGTGCCACTGAAGCTTTCTTT
>NA|TRBV6-1|NA|TRBJ1-1
CASSDRGGTEAFF
TGTGCCAGCAGTGATCGAGGGGGCACTGAAGCTTTCTTT
>NA|TRBV5-1|NA|TRBJ1-2
CASSVTASSGYGYTF
TGCGCCAGCAGCGTGACAGCCTCGAGCGGCTATGGCTACACCTTC
>TRBD1|TRBV2|NA|TRBJ1-2
CASSPGGTVNYGYTF
TGTGCCAGCAGTCCAGGGGGCACGGTTAACTATGGCTACACCTTC
>TRBD1|TRBV5-5|few|TRBJ1-1
CASSLGQGTLGTEAFF
TGTGCCAGCAGCTTGGGACAGGGGACTTTGGGAACTGAAGCTTTCTTT
>TRBD1|TRBV6-1|NA|TRBJ1-4
CASSEDRGQEKLFF
TGTGCCAGCAGTGAAGACAGGGGGCAGGAAAAACTGTTTTTT
>NA|TRBV7-3|NA|TRBJ1-1
CASSLSGANTEAFF
TGTGCCAGCAGCTTATCAGGCGCGAACACTGAAGCTTTCTTT
>TRBD2|TRBV2|NA|TRBJ2-1
CASKLRGTTYNEQFF
TGTGCCAGCAAATTGCGGGGGACCACCTACAATGAGCAGTTCTTC
>NA|TRBV4-1|NA|TRBJ1-1
CASSQGFSVNTEAFF
TGCGCCAGCAGCCAAGGGTTTTCAGTGAACACTGAAGCTTTCTTT
>TRBD1|TRBV7-2|NA|TRBJ2-5
CASSGQGRAGTQYF
TGTGCCAGCAGCGGACAGGGGAGGGCAGGGACCCAGTACTTC
>NA|TRBV5-1|NA|TRBJ1-2
CASSSGGINYGYTF
TGCGCCAGCAGCTCGGGGGGGATCAACTATGGCTACACCTTC
>NA|TRBV6-2/TRBV6-3|few|TRBJ2-1
CASSYLTDNEQFF
TGTGCCAGCAGTTATCTGACAGACAATGAGCAGTTCTTC
>NA|TRBV2|few|TRBJ1-5
CASSAQGNQPQHF
TGTGCCAGCAGTGCACAGGGCAATCAGCCCCAGCATTTT
>NA|TRBV7-3|NA|TRBJ1-1
CASSFSRDTEAFF
TGTGCCAGCAGCTTCTCTAGGGACACTGAAGCTTTCTTT